The next 18 T cell receptor beta chains were all read from a single sample in a study of cytomegalovirus exposure and HLA in healthy donors. Libraries were prepared by immunoSEQ multiplex PCR; TCRdb keeps only in-frame clonotypes and omits some of them. This table has roughly 52,000 clones, approximately 85% appearing once. The sample was PBMCs. These receptors originate from a woman between 25 and 40 years old in good health and CMV-seronegative.

The chain recombines TRBV18 with TRBJ2-7, with D possibly matching TRBD1 (6 bases). CDR3 length: 16 amino acids. V was shortened by 4 bases and J by 2 bases, with 18 bases between the two germline ends. Germline CDR1 is KGHSH and CDR2 is LQKENI. This CDR3 is CASSRNPGVLPYEQYF. DNA for the CDR3: TGTGCCAGCTCACGAAACCCAGGGGTCCTCCCCTACGAGCAGTACTTC.

This clone occurred once. CDR3 loop: CSVAPRTGNTGELFF. The CDR3 bases are TGCAGCGTTGCACCCCGGACAGGGAACACCGGGGAGCTGTTTTTT. The chain employs TRBV29-1 and TRBJ2-2; 7 positions match TRBD1. CDR3 size: 15 residues. The V gene's germline CDR1 is SQVTM and CDR2 ANQGSEA. V was clipped by 4 bases and J by 1 base; unmatched bases: 6.

V gene TRBV6-6 combines with J gene TRBJ1-2; D not certain. Germline CDR1 MNHNY, CDR2 SVGAGI (reference sequence). This CDR3 is 12 amino acids long. The ends were cut back, 6 bases at V and 4 bases at J, with 9 bases in the middle. The CDR3 loop is CASREKSYGYTF. CDR3 DNA: TGTGCCAGCAGGGAGAAGAGCTATGGCTACACCTTC.

CDR3 loop: CASSFSLGSYYEQYF. The CDR3 DNA follows: TGTGCCAGCAGTTTCTCCCTGGGCTCCTACTACGAGCAGTACTTC. V and J are TRBV27 and TRBJ2-7; unclear D gene. Germline V CDR1 and CDR2: MNHEY, SMNVEV (reference sequence). V lost 3 bases to trimming and J lost 3 bases, with 15 bases between them. The length of the CDR3 is 15 residues.

This chain joins TRBV9 and TRBJ2-3, with TRBD2 as a possible D gene (6 bases). In germline, CDR1 is SGDLS, CDR2 YYNGEE. The ends were cut back, 5 bases at V and 0 bases at J, with 13 bases in the middle. The CDR3 extends over 15 amino acids. The CDR3 spells CASRKGTSSTDTQYF. In nucleotides, the CDR3 is TGTGCCAGCAGGAAAGGGACTTCTAGCACAGATACGCAGTATTTT. Full variable domain (rest looked up from reference TRBV9 and TRBJ2-3): DSGVTQTPKHLITATGQRVTLRCSPRSGDLSVYWYQQSLDQGLQFLIQYYNGEERAKGNILERFSAQQFPDLHSELNLSSLELGDSALYFCASRKGTSSTDTQYFGPGTRLTVL.

The chain couples TRBV6-5 to TRBJ1-1, with TRBD1 matching over 7 bases. Germline CDR1 and CDR2: MNHEY and SVGAGI. The junction had 4 bases not matched to a gene; V was cut back by 2 bases and J by 1 base. CDR3 length equals 15 residues. The CDR3 nucleotides read TGTGCCAGCAGTTACGATGACAGGGAGAACACTGAAGCTTTCTTT. It encodes CASSYDDRENTEAFF.

By proportion, this clone is medium-sized. This chain connects TRBV29-1 to TRBJ1-2, with D possibly TRBD1 on 5 matching bases. Deletions cut 2 bases from V and 5 bases from J, with 9 bases between. Germline V gives CDR1 SQVTM, CDR2 ANQGSEA. This CDR3 contains 12 residues. CDR3 region: CSVESGPYGYTF. DNA of the CDR3: TGCAGCGTTGAATCAGGGCCTTATGGCTACACCTTC.

The CDR3 loop reads CASSLQKSLVQGWGSYEQYF. For the CDR3, the DNA is TGTGCCAGCAGTTTACAGAAATCCTTAGTACAGGGTTGGGGTTCCTACGAGCAGTACTTC. The rearrangement joins TRBV28 to TRBJ2-7; tentatively, D is TRBD1 (6 bases). The CDR3 consists of 20 residues. Germline V gives CDR1 MDHEN, CDR2 SYDVKM. Trimming cost V 2 bases and J 1 base, with 27 bases left between them.

The gene calls are TRBV7-2 and TRBJ2-3, with 12 bases identical to TRBD2. J was trimmed by 4 bases and V by 5 bases; bases with no gene match: 7. The CDR3 loop spans 16 amino acids. Germline V gene sequence: CDR1 SGHTA, CDR2 FQGNSA. The CDR3 loop is CASSLRTSGIADTQYF. The CDR3 DNA reads as TGTGCCAGCAGCCTTCGGACTAGCGGGATAGCAGATACGCAGTATTTT.

V is TRBV4-2 and J is TRBJ2-3, with no clear D. This CDR3 spans 12 amino acids. Germline values: CDR1 LGHNA, CDR2 YNFKEQ. The V gene lost 0 bases and the J gene lost 6 bases, with 4 bases spanning the gap. Here the CDR3 DNA reads TGTGCCAGCAGCCAAGACTTCGATACGCAGTATTTT. Translating it yields CASSQDFDTQYF.

The chain links TRBV2 to TRBJ2-1; a weak D match, TRBD2 (6 bases). This CDR3 is built from 13 residues. CDR1 SNHLY and CDR2 FYNNEI come from the germline V gene. The V end lost 7 bases, the J end lost 7 bases, and 14 bases lay between the germline ends. The CDR3 sequence: CASKASDENEQFF. The CDR3 DNA is TGTGCCAGCAAGGCTAGCGATGAGAATGAGCAGTTCTTC.

The chain recombines TRBV19 with TRBJ2-1; 9 bases agree with TRBD2. V dropped 8 bases and J dropped 7; count of bases not matched to a gene: 15. CDR1 and CDR2 (germline): LNHDA, SQIVND (reference sequence). The CDR3 runs 16 residues. CDR3 region: CASGGLAGTSRNEQFF. The CDR3 region has the DNA TGTGCCAGTGGCGGGCTAGCGGGAACGAGTAGGAATGAGCAGTTCTTC.

V is TRBV29-1 and J is TRBJ2-5; no definite D call. CDR1 is SQVTM and CDR2 is ANQGSEA in the germline V gene. With 6 bases removed from V and 1 base from J, the gap between germline ends came to 12 bases. The CDR3 totals 13 residues. In DNA, the CDR3 is TGCAGCGTAGCCCGAAGTTTCCAAGAGACCCAGTACTTC. Translating gives CSVARSFQETQYF.

The J gene is TRBJ1-1, the V gene TRBV5-4, with 7 bases matching TRBD1. The CDR3 spans 15 residues. CDR1 is SGHNT and CDR2 is YYREEE in the germline V gene (reference sequence). Germline trimming cut 5 bases from V and 2 bases from J; bases unmatched to any gene: 9. In DNA, the CDR3 is TGTGCCAGCAGTCCTTGGGACAGACTAAACACTGAAGCTTTCTTT. As protein: CASSPWDRLNTEAFF.

The chain employs TRBV28 and TRBJ2-1; D gene ambiguous. In germline, CDR1 is MDHEN, CDR2 SYDVKM. Trimming took 5 bases from V and 0 from J, leaving 5 bases between them. This CDR3 spans 13 amino acids. CDR3: CASSVRSYNEQFF. CDR3 DNA: TGTGCCAGCAGTGTCCGCTCCTACAATGAGCAGTTCTTC.

The V and J genes are TRBV5-5 and TRBJ2-2; 14 bases line up with TRBD2. The V and J ends lost 4 bases and 3 bases, in that order; junction bases with no gene match: 11. Looked up from germline, CDR1 is SGHKS and CDR2 is YYEKEE (reference sequence). The length of the CDR3 is 19 residues. CDR3 protein: CASSPHPGLAGEDTGELFF. The CDR3 DNA sequence: TGTGCCAGCAGCCCCCATCCGGGACTAGCGGGAGAGGACACCGGGGAGCTGTTTTTT.

In its sample, this clone was seen once. The chain carries TRBV6-1 and TRBJ1-2; D may be TRBD1 (5 bases). This CDR3 contains 11 residues. The germline CDR1 and CDR2 sequences are MNHNS and SASEGT. Trimming pared 1 base from V and 12 bases from J, leaving 9 bases between. In nucleotides, the CDR3 is TGTGCCAGCAGTGAAGGCAGGGTACACACCTTC. The encoded protein is CASSEGRVHTF.

V usage is TRBV18 and J usage is TRBJ2-7; TRBD2 might be the D (5 bases). The V gene lost 3 bases and the J gene lost 4 bases, with 10 bases spanning the gap. The CDR3 totals 13 residues. Per germline, CDR1 KGHSH and CDR2 LQKENI. DNA for the CDR3: TGTGCCAGCTCACCCTCCCCGGGGTACGAGCAGTACTTC. Protein product: CASSPSPGYEQYF. The full variable domain, its missing parts supplied by reference TRBV18 and TRBJ2-7, is NAGVMQNPRHLVRRRGQEARLRCSPMKGHSHVYWYRQLPEEGLKFMVYLQKENIIDESGMPKERFSAEFPKEGPSILRIQQVVRGDSAAYFCASSPSPGYEQYFGPGTRLTVT.